By share of the sample, the clone carrying this TCR beta chain is medium-sized. The target antigen is unknown. Study results and caveats: Tumor memory CD4+ T cell TCR gene usage clustered with blood and lymph node memory CD4+ cells and lymph node naive CD4+ cells.

V lost 5 bases, J lost 8 bases, and 8 bases stayed unmatched. There are 13 residues in the CDR3. Treg sorting used a CD4+CD25+CD127-/low gate. TRBV12-4/TRBJ1-2 clonotypes were amplified with adaptor-ligated barcode primers. TCRdb called the multiplex PCR reads again in MiXCR, with one record for every CDR3 protein. The sample includes around 560 distinct CDR3 sequences, roughly 18% of them seen just once. The TCR sequence derives from a female donor with breast cancer. Sequencing was carried out using tumor-infiltrating Tregs sorted from the breast tumor. This chain joins TRBV12-3 or TRBV12-4 and TRBJ1-2; 7 nucleotides match TRBD1. The CDR3 is CASSLDRVEGYTF. The CDR3 nucleotides are TGTGCCAGCAGTCTCGACAGGGTCGAGGGCTACACCTTC.